Listed here are 24 T cell receptor beta chains from one sample, sequenced in a study of response to subunit inactivated influenza vaccine. TCRdb reanalysed the RT-PCR reads using MiXCR and keeps one entry per CDR3 protein. The sample yields 650,000 to 800,000 distinct CDR3 sequences, roughly 20% seen once. The sample in question was PBMCs from blood, obtained about 5 days after vaccination. Receptor source: a man aged 50 to 60 who received an inactivated influenza vaccine.

The chain combines TRBV3-1 with TRBJ1-1, with D possibly being TRBD1 (5 bases). CDR3 length: 13 residues. Trimming pared 4 bases from V and 5 bases from J, leaving 11 bases between. Germline V gene data show CDR1 as LGHDT and CDR2 as YNNKEL (reference sequence). The CDR3 here is CASSRGEGTEAFF. The CDR3 nucleotides are TGTGCCAGCAGCCGAGGGGAAGGTACTGAAGCTTTCTTT.

V gene TRBV7-6 combines with J gene TRBJ2-1; unclear D gene. The V gene lost 3 bases and the J gene lost 5 bases, with 5 bases spanning the gap. Germline V lookup: CDR1 SGHVS, CDR2 FNYEAQ. The CDR3 covers 12 residues. For the CDR3, the DNA is TGTGCCAGCAGCTTCACAAACAATGAGCAGTTCTTC. Amino acid sequence: CASSFTNNEQFF.

The chain has TRBV28 and TRBJ2-2; tentatively, D is TRBD1 or TRBD2 (5 bases each). V lost 8 bases, J lost 0 bases, and 19 bases lay in between. CDR3 length: 17 residues. Germline-derived CDR1 and CDR2 are MDHEN and SYDVKM. CDR3 nucleotide sequence: TGTGCCAGCCGCACCTGGGACCTCTTCTCGAACACCGGGGAGCTGTTTTTT. Translated, it gives CASRTWDLFSNTGELFF.

CDR3 coding DNA: TGTGCCAGCAGCTTAAACTGGGACGGAACCAAAAACATTCAGTACTTC. Translating it yields CASSLNWDGTKNIQYF. The chain employs TRBV7-9 and TRBJ2-4; D is perhaps TRBD1 or TRBD2 (5 bases each). The CDR3 runs to 16 residues. Germline V gene sequence: CDR1 SEHNR, CDR2 FQNEAQ (reference sequence). Trimming removed 2 bases at V and 2 bases at J, with 13 bases between.

The rearrangement uses TRBV20-1 and TRBJ2-5; a possible D gene is TRBD2 (6 bases). There are 13 residues in the CDR3. V gave up 0 bases and J gave up 2 bases, with 7 bases separating them. Germline V gene lookup returns CDR1 DFQATT and CDR2 SNEGSKA (reference sequence). This CDR3 reads CSARDGTQETQYF. CDR3 nucleotides: TGCAGTGCTAGAGACGGGACTCAAGAGACCCAGTACTTC.

CDR3 protein: CASSFLRALNTEAFF. In DNA form, the CDR3 reads TGCGCCAGCAGCTTCCTCAGGGCCCTGAACACTGAAGCTTTCTTT. V is TRBV5-1 and J is TRBJ1-1; D possibly corresponds to TRBD1 (5 bases). Between the trimmed V and J ends, which lost 2 bases and 0 bases, there was a span of 11 bases. Germline V CDR1 and CDR2: SGHRS, YFSETQ. CDR3 length equals 15 residues.

This clonotype appeared a few times. The genes are TRBV6-2 or TRBV6-3 and TRBJ2-7; 7 bases fit TRBD2. The V segment lost 6 bases and the J segment 0 bases; nucleotides outside the gene matches: 5. Looked up from germline, CDR1 is MNHEY and CDR2 is SVGEGT. This CDR3 is built from 14 residues. The CDR3 DNA reads TGTGCCAGCAGGACTAGCCTCCTCTCCTACGAGCAGTACTTC. Protein: CASRTSLLSYEQYF.

V and J are TRBV9 and TRBJ2-2; no reliable D call. CDR3 size: 17 residues. Germline CDR1 and CDR2: SGDLS and YYNGEE. The germline V and J ends were trimmed by 0 bases and 6 bases, with 18 bases remaining between them. The DNA of the CDR3 is TGTGCCAGCAGCGTAGCGTCTATGGGTTATGGACCCGGGGAGCTGTTTTTT. Protein: CASSVASMGYGPGELFF.

The sample holds many counts of this clonotype. DNA of the CDR3: TGTGCCATCAGTGAGTCGAATTCCAAAATAGGGACAGATACGCAGTATTTT. Translation gives CAISESNSKIGTDTQYF. This chain connects TRBV10-3 to TRBJ2-3; D not resolved. The V gene's germline CDR1 is ENHRY and CDR2 SYGVKD. Trimming removed 0 bases at V and 3 bases at J, with 16 bases between. The CDR3 has 17 amino acids.

This clonotype occurred a few times. This chain links TRBV20-1 with TRBJ1-2; D may be TRBD1 (6 bases). Trimming removed 4 bases at V and 7 bases at J, with 16 bases between. The CDR3 totals 13 residues. CDR1 DFQATT and CDR2 SNEGSKA come from the germline V gene (reference sequence). The CDR3 loop reads CSAKRLRQAGYTF. Written as DNA, the CDR3 is TGCAGTGCTAAGAGGTTGAGACAGGCTGGCTACACCTTC.

The chain uses TRBV27 and TRBJ2-1; 10 bases are shared with TRBD2. Germline V CDR1 and CDR2: MNHEY, SMNVEV (reference sequence). Losses at the gene ends were 6 bases for V and 3 bases for J; bases not matched to a gene: 5. This CDR3 is built from 15 residues. The CDR3 reads CASSPGTSDYNEQFF. The CDR3 DNA reads TGTGCCAGCAGCCCGGGGACTAGCGACTACAATGAGCAGTTCTTC.

The J gene is TRBJ2-3, the V gene TRBV4-2; 7 positions agree with TRBD1. This CDR3 is 16 amino acids long. The germline CDR1 and CDR2 sequences are LGHNA and YNFKEQ. J was trimmed by 5 bases and V by 0 bases; bases with no gene match: 8. The CDR3 loop reads CASSQDRGQGRDTQYF. In DNA, the CDR3 is TGTGCCAGCAGCCAAGATAGGGGGCAGGGGAGAGATACGCAGTATTTT.

The chain combines TRBV20-1 with TRBJ2-7; perhaps TRBD2 as D (6 bases). V lost 5 bases and J lost 6, with 14 bases in between. This CDR3 contains 12 residues. Germline V gene sequence: CDR1 DFQATT, CDR2 SNEGSKA (reference sequence). The CDR3 is CSAGGALGEQYF. In nucleotides, the CDR3 is TGCAGTGCTGGAGGGGCCCTTGGCGAGCAGTACTTC.

The J gene is TRBJ2-7, the V gene TRBV12-3 or TRBV12-4; D may match TRBD1 or TRBD2 (5 bases each). The CDR3 consists of 14 residues. Trimming left V 7 bases short and J 6 bases short, with 19 bases between. CDR3 sequence reads: CASTYEGFPGEQYF. CDR3 nucleotides: TGTGCCAGCACCTATGAGGGGTTCCCAGGCGAGCAGTACTTC.

The chain joins TRBV2 to TRBJ2-7; TRBD2 might be the D (6 bases). Per germline, CDR1 SNHLY and CDR2 FYNNEI. This CDR3 region has 14 residues. The ends were cut back, 3 bases at V and 2 bases at J, with 11 bases in the middle. CDR3 in DNA: TGTGCCAGCAGTGAGCGGCGGGATACCTACGAGCAGTACTTC. Protein product: CASSERRDTYEQYF.

The chain combines TRBV7-2 with TRBJ2-3; the match to TRBD1 covers 10 bases. Trimming removed 5 bases from V and 2 bases from J; junction bases left unmatched: 7. Germline V gives CDR1 SGHTA, CDR2 FQGNSA. This CDR3 contains 16 residues. This CDR3 is CASSPRTGGPTDTQYF. DNA for the CDR3: TGTGCCAGCAGCCCGCGGACAGGGGGGCCCACAGATACGCAGTATTTT.

The genes are TRBV6-1 and TRBJ2-3; D may be TRBD1 or TRBD2 (6 bases each). CDR3 size: 18 residues. Germline CDR1 MNHNS, CDR2 SASEGT. Trimming stripped 6 bases from V and 2 bases from J, with 24 bases between. The CDR3 is CASRGDTRRDTHTDTQYF. In DNA, the CDR3 is TGTGCCAGCAGGGGAGACACTCGGCGGGACACTCACACAGATACGCAGTATTTT.

This clonotype was recorded once. This chain connects TRBV6-5 to TRBJ2-7; possible D gene TRBD1, 6 bases. The V and J ends lost 0 bases and 3 bases respectively, with 15 bases between them. Germline values: CDR1 MNHEY, CDR2 SVGAGI. The CDR3 sequence is 16 residues long. CDR3 region: CASSYSIGDKSYEQYF. CDR3 sequence (DNA): TGTGCCAGCAGTTACTCGATTGGGGACAAAAGCTACGAGCAGTACTTC.

Of note for this clonotype: A clone one base away is much larger, so this may be a read error. The V and J genes are TRBV5-1 and TRBJ2-1, with D possibly being TRBD1 (5 bases). This CDR3 has 11 amino acids. The V and J ends lost 0 bases and 11 bases respectively, with 6 bases between them. Germline CDR1 reads SGHRS; CDR2 reads YFSETQ. The DNA for the CDR3 is TGCGCCAGCAGCTTGGACAGGAAGCAGTTCTTC. Its protein product is CASSLDRKQFF.

The chain links TRBV28 to TRBJ2-3, with TRBD1 as a possible D gene (6 bases). Trimming cost V 5 bases and J 4 bases, with 19 bases left between them. This CDR3 has 16 amino acids. Germline CDR1 and CDR2: MDHEN and SYDVKM. The CDR3 here is CASSPSSGAIADTQYF. CDR3 nucleotides: TGTGCCAGCAGTCCCAGTTCAGGGGCGATTGCAGATACGCAGTATTTT.

This clonotype turned up a few times. This chain links TRBV7-3 with TRBJ2-2, with TRBD1 matching over 12 bases. Germline trimming cut 5 bases from V and 4 bases from J; bases unmatched to any gene: 8. Germline CDR1 and CDR2: SGHTA and FQGTGA. This CDR3 region has 17 residues. The CDR3 reads CASSKGQGARGTGELFF. The CDR3 DNA is TGTGCCAGCAGCAAGGGACAGGGGGCACGAGGCACCGGGGAGCTGTTTTTT.

This rearrangement joins TRBV6-5 to TRBJ2-1, with TRBD2 matching 8 bases. Germline V CDR1 and CDR2: MNHEY, SVGAGI. After removal of 4 bases from V and 5 bases from J, the junction contained 10 bases not matched to a gene. This CDR3 comprises 16 residues. The CDR3: CASSFREGRLNNEQFF. The CDR3 DNA reads TGTGCCAGCAGTTTTCGGGAGGGCCGACTAAACAATGAGCAGTTCTTC.

CDR3 bases: TGTGCCAGCAGTGACAGACTTTCCTACGAGCAGTACTTC. Translated: CASSDRLSYEQYF. The chain employs TRBV2 and TRBJ2-7; D ambiguous. The V end was cut by 3 bases, the J end by 1 base, with 7 bases between. In germline, CDR1 is SNHLY, CDR2 FYNNEI. This CDR3 comprises 13 residues.

Only a few counts were recorded for this clonotype. This chain connects TRBV12-3 or TRBV12-4 to TRBJ1-2; D not certain. CDR3 length: 15 amino acids. Trimming removed 4 bases at V and 5 bases at J, with 17 bases between. CDR3 in amino acids: CASSSSTRAHYGYTF. The CDR3 DNA follows: TGTGCCAGCAGTTCGTCGACGCGAGCACATTATGGCTACACCTTC.